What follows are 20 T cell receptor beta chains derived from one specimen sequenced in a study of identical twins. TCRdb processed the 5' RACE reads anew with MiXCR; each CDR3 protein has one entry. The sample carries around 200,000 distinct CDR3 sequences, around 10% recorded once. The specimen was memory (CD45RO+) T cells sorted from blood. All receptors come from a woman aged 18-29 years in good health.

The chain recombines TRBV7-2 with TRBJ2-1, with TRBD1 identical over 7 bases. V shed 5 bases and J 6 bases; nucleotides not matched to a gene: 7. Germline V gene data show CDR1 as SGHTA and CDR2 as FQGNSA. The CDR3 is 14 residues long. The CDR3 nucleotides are TGTGCCAGCAGCCTACCTTGGGACAGCAATGAGCAGTTCTTC. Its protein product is CASSLPWDSNEQFF. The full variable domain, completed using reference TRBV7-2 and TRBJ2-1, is GAGVSQSPSNKVTEKGKDVELRCDPISGHTALYWYRQSLGQGLEFLIYFQGNSAPDKSGLPSDRFSAERTGGSVSTLTIQRTQQEDSAVYLCASSLPWDSNEQFFGPGTRLTVL.

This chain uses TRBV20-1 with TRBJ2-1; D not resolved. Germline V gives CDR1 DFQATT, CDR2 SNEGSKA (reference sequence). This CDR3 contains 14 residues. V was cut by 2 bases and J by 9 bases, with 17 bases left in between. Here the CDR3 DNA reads TGCAGTGCTAGACTGGGTTCGGAATCGAGTGAGCAGTTCTTC. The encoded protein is CSARLGSESSEQFF.

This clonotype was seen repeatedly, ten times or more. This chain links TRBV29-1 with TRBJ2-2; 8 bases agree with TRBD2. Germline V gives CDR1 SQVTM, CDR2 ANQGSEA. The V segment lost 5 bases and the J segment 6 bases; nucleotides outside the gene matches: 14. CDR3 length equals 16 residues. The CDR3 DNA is TGCAGCGTTACACGATTACCGGGACTAGACGCCGGGGAGCTGTTTTTT. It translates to CSVTRLPGLDAGELFF.

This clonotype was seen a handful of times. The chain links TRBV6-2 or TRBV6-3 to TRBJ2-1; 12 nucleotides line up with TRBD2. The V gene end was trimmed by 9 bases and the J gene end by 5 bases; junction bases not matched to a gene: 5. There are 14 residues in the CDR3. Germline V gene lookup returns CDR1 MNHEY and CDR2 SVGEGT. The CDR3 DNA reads TGTGCCAGTCGGACTAGCGGGAACGACAATGAGCAGTTCTTC. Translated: CASRTSGNDNEQFF.

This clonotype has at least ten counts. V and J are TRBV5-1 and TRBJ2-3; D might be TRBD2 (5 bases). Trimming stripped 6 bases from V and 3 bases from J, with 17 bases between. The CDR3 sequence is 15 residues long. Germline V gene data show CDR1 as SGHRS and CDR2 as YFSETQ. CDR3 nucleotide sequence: TGCGCCAGCAACCCGGACGGAGGAATAACAGATACGCAGTATTTT. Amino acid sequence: CASNPDGGITDTQYF. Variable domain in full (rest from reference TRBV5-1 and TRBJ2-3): KAGVTQTPRYLIKTRGQQVTLSCSPISGHRSVSWYQQTPGQGLQFLFEYFSETQRNKGNFPGRFSGRQFSNSRSEMNVSTLELGDSALYLCASNPDGGITDTQYFGPGTRLTVL.

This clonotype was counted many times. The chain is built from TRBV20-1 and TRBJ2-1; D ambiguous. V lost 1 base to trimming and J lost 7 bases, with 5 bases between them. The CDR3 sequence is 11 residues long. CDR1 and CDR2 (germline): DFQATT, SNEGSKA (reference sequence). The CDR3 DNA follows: TGCAGTGCTAGAGTTCAAAATGAGCAGTTCTTC. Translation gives CSARVQNEQFF.

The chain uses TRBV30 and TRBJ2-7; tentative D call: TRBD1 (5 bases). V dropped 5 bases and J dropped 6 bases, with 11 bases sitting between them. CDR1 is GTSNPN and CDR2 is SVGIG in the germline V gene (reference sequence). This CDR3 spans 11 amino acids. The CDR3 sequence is CAWGYRSEQYF. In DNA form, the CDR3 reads TGTGCCTGGGGTTACAGGAGCGAGCAGTACTTC.

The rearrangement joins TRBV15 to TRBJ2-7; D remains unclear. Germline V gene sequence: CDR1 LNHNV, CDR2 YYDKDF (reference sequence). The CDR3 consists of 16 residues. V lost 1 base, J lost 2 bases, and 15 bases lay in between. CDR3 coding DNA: TGTGCCACCAGCAGAGTTTTGCAGGAACGGACCTACGAGCAGTACTTC. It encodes CATSRVLQERTYEQYF. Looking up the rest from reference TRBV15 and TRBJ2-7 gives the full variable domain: DAMVIQNPRYQVTQFGKPVTLSCSQTLNHNVMYWYQQKSSQAPKLLFHYYDKDFNNEADTPDNFQSRRPNTSFCFLDIRSPGLGDTAMYLCATSRVLQERTYEQYFGPGTRLTVT.

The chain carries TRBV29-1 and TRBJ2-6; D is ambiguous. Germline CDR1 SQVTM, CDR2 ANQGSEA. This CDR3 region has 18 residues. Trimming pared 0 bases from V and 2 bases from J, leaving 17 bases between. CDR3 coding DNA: TGCAGCGTTGAAGAAGGGCAATTAGGGCCGACTGGGGCCAACGTCCTGACTTTC. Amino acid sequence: CSVEEGQLGPTGANVLTF. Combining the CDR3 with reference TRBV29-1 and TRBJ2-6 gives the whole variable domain SAVISQKPSRDICQRGTSLTIQCQVDSQVTMMFWYRQQPGQSLTLIATANQGSEATYESGFVIDKFPISRPNLTFSTLTVSNMSPEDSSIYLCSVEEGQLGPTGANVLTFGAGSRLTVL.

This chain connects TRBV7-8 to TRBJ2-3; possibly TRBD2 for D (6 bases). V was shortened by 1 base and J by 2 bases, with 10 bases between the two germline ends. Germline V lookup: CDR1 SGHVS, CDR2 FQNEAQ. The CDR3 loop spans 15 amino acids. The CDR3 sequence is CASSLVGGVTDTQYF. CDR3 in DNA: TGTGCCAGCAGCTTAGTGGGCGGGGTCACAGATACGCAGTATTTT.

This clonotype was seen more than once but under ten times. The CDR3 DNA reads TGTGCCAGCAGCTTAGGTGGGGTTCCGGCTAACTATGGCTACACCTTC. Its translation: CASSLGGVPANYGYTF. The V and J genes are TRBV7-9 and TRBJ1-2; D ambiguous. Germline CDR1 SEHNR, CDR2 FQNEAQ (reference sequence). This CDR3 comprises 16 residues. V shed 1 base and J shed 0 bases, with 12 bases lying between them. Full variable domain (rest looked up from reference TRBV7-9 and TRBJ1-2): DTGVSQNPRHKITKRGQNVTFRCDPISEHNRLYWYRQTLGQGPEFLTYFQNEAQLEKSRLLSDRFSAERPKGSFSTLEIQRTEQGDSAMYLCASSLGGVPANYGYTFGSGTRLTVV.

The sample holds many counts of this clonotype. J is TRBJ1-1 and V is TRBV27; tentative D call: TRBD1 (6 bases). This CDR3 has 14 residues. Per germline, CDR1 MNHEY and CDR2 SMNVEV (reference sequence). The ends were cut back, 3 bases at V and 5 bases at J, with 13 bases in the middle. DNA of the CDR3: TGTGCCAGCAGTTTGAGGGGGTTAGGGACTGAAGCTTTCTTT. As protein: CASSLRGLGTEAFF.

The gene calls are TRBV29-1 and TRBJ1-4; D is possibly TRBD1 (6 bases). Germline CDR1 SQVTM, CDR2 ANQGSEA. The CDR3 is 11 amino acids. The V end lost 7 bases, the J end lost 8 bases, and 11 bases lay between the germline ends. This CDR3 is CSGGQREKLFF. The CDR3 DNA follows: TGCAGCGGTGGACAGAGAGAAAAACTGTTTTTT.

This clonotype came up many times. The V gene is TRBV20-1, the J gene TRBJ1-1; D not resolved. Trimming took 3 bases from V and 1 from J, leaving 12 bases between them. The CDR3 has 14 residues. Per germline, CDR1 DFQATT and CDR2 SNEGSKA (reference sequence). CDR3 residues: CSASALVPNTEAFF. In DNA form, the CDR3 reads TGCAGTGCTAGCGCCTTAGTCCCGAACACTGAAGCTTTCTTT.

This chain's CDR3 is CASSPPLPGGVGETQYF. CDR3 DNA: TGTGCCAGCTCACCCCCACTACCAGGGGGCGTTGGAGAGACCCAGTACTTC. J is TRBJ2-5 and V is TRBV18; 8 bases align to TRBD1. Germline V CDR1 and CDR2: KGHSH, LQKENI. The CDR3 spans 17 residues. Trimming cost V 3 bases and J 4 bases; bases outside gene matches: 13.

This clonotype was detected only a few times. The DNA for the CDR3 is TGCGCCAGCAGCTTCACCGGGACATCTTCCGGCTACACCTTC. Protein product: CASSFTGTSSGYTF. The chain carries TRBV5-1 and TRBJ1-2, with D maybe TRBD1 (6 bases). The CDR3 runs to 14 residues. Trimming took off 2 bases at V and 8 bases at J, with 16 bases between the two ends. Germline V gene lookup returns CDR1 SGHRS and CDR2 YFSETQ.

The CDR3 nucleotides read TGTGCCAGCAGCCAGCCGGGGAGAGGCTACACCTTC. As protein: CASSQPGRGYTF. The chain has TRBV3-1 and TRBJ1-2; D is undetermined. V lost 3 bases to trimming and J lost 8 bases, with 10 bases between them. The CDR3 consists of 12 residues. Germline V gene data show CDR1 as LGHDT and CDR2 as YNNKEL (reference sequence).

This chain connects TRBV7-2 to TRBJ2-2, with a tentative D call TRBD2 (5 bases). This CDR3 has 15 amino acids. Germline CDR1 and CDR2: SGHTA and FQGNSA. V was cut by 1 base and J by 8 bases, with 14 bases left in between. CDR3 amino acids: CASSLESTPGGELFF. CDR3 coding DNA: TGTGCCAGCAGCTTAGAGTCCACGCCGGGAGGGGAGCTGTTTTTT.

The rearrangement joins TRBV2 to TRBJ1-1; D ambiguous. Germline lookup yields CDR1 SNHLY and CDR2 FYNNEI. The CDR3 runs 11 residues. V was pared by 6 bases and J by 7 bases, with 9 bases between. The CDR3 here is CASSPYYEAFF. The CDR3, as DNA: TGTGCCAGCAGCCCTTATTATGAAGCTTTCTTT.

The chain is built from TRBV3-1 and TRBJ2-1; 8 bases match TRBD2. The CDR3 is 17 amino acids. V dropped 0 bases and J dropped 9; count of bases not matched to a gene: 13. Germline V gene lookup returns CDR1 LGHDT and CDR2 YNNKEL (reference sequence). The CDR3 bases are TGTGCCAGCAGCCAAGAATTTTCAGGACTAGCCGCGGCTGAGCAGTTCTTC. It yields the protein CASSQEFSGLAAAEQFF.